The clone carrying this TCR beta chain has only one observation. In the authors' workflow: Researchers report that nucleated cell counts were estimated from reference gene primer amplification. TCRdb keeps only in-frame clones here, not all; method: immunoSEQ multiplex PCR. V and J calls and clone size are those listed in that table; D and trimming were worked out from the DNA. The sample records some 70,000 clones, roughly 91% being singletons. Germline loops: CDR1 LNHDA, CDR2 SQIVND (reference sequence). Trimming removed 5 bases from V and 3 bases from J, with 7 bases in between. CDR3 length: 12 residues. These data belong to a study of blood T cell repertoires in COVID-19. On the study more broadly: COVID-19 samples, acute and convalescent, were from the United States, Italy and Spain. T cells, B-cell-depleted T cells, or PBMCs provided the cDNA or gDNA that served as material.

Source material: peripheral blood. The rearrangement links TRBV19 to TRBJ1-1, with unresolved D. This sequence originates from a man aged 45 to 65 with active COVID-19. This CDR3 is CASSAGYTEAFF. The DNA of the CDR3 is TGTGCCAGTAGTGCAGGATACACTGAAGCTTTCTTT. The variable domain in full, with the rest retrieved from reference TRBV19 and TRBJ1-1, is DGGITQSPKYLFRKEGQNVTLSCEQNLNHDAMYWYRQDPGQGLRLIYYSQIVNDFQKGDIAEGYSVSREKKESFPLTVTSAQKNPTAFYLCASSAGYTEAFFGQGTRLTVV.